The rows below give T cell receptor beta chains drawn from one sample of a study of T cell responses to AZD1222 COVID-19 vaccine. Clones were sequenced by immunoSEQ multiplex PCR, and TCRdb holds only the in-frame ones, with some missing. The table shows 90,000 to 100,000 clones, with roughly 85% occurring only once. The sample consisted of peripheral blood, taken 28 days after the second AZD1222 dose. The receptors were sampled from an adult who received the AZD1222 COVID-19 vaccine. Each CDR3 is given without its conserved first and last residue. A D gene is named only where the DNA matches it firmly.

>14|TRBV18|TRBJ2-5|-
ASSPLGPPAQETQY
>13|TRBV10-3|TRBJ1-5|-
AIRATGDSNQPQH
>13|TRBV7-2|TRBJ1-1|TRBD1
ASSLLQGAYTEAF
>11|TRBV19|TRBJ2-7|-
ASSSQLYNEQY
>14|TRBV7-6|TRBJ2-3|TRBD2
ASSLATGGGTDTQY
>11|TRBV3-1/TRBV3-2|TRBJ1-1|-
ASSQGMNTEAF
>11|TRBV27|TRBJ1-4|-
ASSLWPNEKLF
>12|TRBV29-1|TRBJ2-7|-
SVGPGGSTWEQY
>15|TRBV5-6|TRBJ2-7|-
ASSVLLLGIDPYEQY
>14|TRBV27|TRBJ1-5|-
ASSPTGSLPNQPQH
>15|TRBV4-2|TRBJ2-6|-
ASSQSAQRRGANVLT
>15|TRBV6-4|TRBJ2-2|-
ASSDSRGGSNTGELF
>15|TRBV18|TRBJ2-1|TRBD2
ASSPPGLAGGMYEQF
>14|TRBV4-1|TRBJ2-2|TRBD1
ASSQQGARVTGELF
>9|TRBV6-5|TRBJ1-1|-
ASRLNTEAF
>12|TRBV3-1/TRBV3-2|TRBJ2-1|-
ASSQDRRGGEQF
>12|TRBV5-1|TRBJ2-1|TRBD2
ASSLGREYNEQF
>14|TRBV9|TRBJ2-1|-
ASSVSGGRIRNEQF
>13|TRBV19|TRBJ1-1|TRBD1
ASRRPQGTDTEAF
>14|TRBV18|TRBJ2-2|TRBD1
ASSPLETGISGELF
>12|TRBV5-1|TRBJ2-5|-
ASSASTSAETQY
>13|TRBV2|TRBJ2-1|-
ASSELPGSYNEQF
>12|TRBV15|TRBJ1-3|-
ATIGPAAGNTIY
>14|TRBV5-1|TRBJ2-2|-
ASRFYREGYTGELF
>14|TRBV27|TRBJ2-2|TRBD1
ASSPTQGGLTGELF
>11|TRBV4-3|TRBJ2-7|-
ASSQDSSYEQY
>14|TRBV10-2|TRBJ2-3|TRBD1
ATSTLGQGGTDTQY
>13|TRBV15|TRBJ2-7|TRBD2
ATSRLGLAPVSQY
>16|TRBV9|TRBJ2-1|TRBD2
ASSFQLANSRVDNEQF
>13|TRBV6-1|TRBJ2-5|-
ASSTPQGPQETQY
>13|TRBV6-5|TRBJ1-5|TRBD1
ASSSGTGGNQPQH
>13|TRBV18|TRBJ2-1|-
ASSPGLISYNEQF
>12|TRBV9|TRBJ1-1|-
ASRLGPSNTEAF
>12|TRBV18|TRBJ2-5|TRBD2
ASSPNTAGETQY
>12|TRBV7-2|TRBJ2-4|TRBD2
ASSHSGRSGIQY
>13|TRBV5-1|TRBJ2-5|-
ASSLGGTGGETQY
>13|TRBV6-5|TRBJ2-7|-
ASSHRVERSYEQY
>11|TRBV6-5|TRBJ1-2|TRBD1
ASSIQGGYGYT
>12|TRBV4-1|TRBJ1-1|TRBD1
ASSHGDRGTEAF
>13|TRBV9|TRBJ2-7|-
ASSVAAAGPYEQY
>11|TRBV28|TRBJ1-2|TRBD1
ASSLQGDYGYT
>16|TRBV9|TRBJ1-1|-
ASSVASGAITGNTEAF
>15|TRBV28|TRBJ2-6|-
ASGTVGTGTGANVLT
>11|TRBV5-1|TRBJ2-3|-
ASSSAAEDTQY
>15|TRBV27|TRBJ1-1|-
ASSLFLLGTVGTEAF
>10|TRBV12-3/TRBV12-4|TRBJ2-3|-
ASSFKSDTQY
>13|TRBV7-2|TRBJ1-5|-
ASSSQHVSNQPQH
>13|TRBV18|TRBJ1-6|TRBD1
ASSVQTGKNSPLH
>12|TRBV7-2|TRBJ2-5|-
ASSPMGTIETQY